Following are 6 T cell receptor beta chains from one sample sequenced in a study of cytomegalovirus exposure and HLA in healthy donors. TCRdb keeps only in-frame clones here, not all; method: immunoSEQ multiplex PCR. Of about 270,000 clones detected, 86% appear once; the ten largest clones hold around 1%. Sequencing was done on a sample of PBMCs. Receptors originate from a woman aged 18-30 years in good health and CMV-seronegative.

The V and J genes are TRBV2 and TRBJ2-7; 10 bases align to TRBD1. Per germline, CDR1 SNHLY and CDR2 FYNNEI. This CDR3 comprises 15 residues. Losses at the gene ends were 3 bases for V and 8 bases for J; bases not matched to a gene: 10. CDR3 nucleotide sequence: TGTGCCAGCAGTGACGGCTCGGGACAGGGGCCTAAGCAGTACTTC. The encoded protein is CASSDGSGQGPKQYF.

The rearrangement links TRBV7-2 to TRBJ2-7; D is perhaps TRBD1 (5 bases). Germline CDR1 SGHTA, CDR2 FQGNSA. The CDR3 totals 15 residues. V was pared by 1 base and J by 3 bases, with 13 bases between. The CDR3 DNA sequence: TGTGCCAGCAGCTTAGGCCAAGGGGCGGTCTACGAGCAGTACTTC. It is translated as CASSLGQGAVYEQYF. Filled out from reference TRBV7-2 and TRBJ2-7, the complete variable domain reads GAGVSQSPSNKVTEKGKDVELRCDPISGHTALYWYRQSLGQGLEFLIYFQGNSAPDKSGLPSDRFSAERTGGSVSTLTIQRTQQEDSAVYLCASSLGQGAVYEQYFGPGTRLTVT.

This clone showed up just a few times. This chain uses TRBV6-5 with TRBJ1-4; 7 bases fit TRBD1. V gave up 4 bases and J gave up 0 bases; unmatched junction bases: 5. This CDR3 contains 16 residues. The germline CDR1 and CDR2 sequences are MNHEY and SVGAGI. The CDR3 protein is CASSLGTAATNEKLFF. The CDR3 DNA is TGTGCCAGCAGTTTAGGGACAGCTGCAACTAATGAAAAACTGTTTTTT.

The genes are TRBV4-3 and TRBJ1-4; 7 nucleotides line up with TRBD1. This CDR3 region has 16 residues. Germline lookup yields CDR1 LGHNA and CDR2 YSLEER. The V gene end was trimmed by 4 bases and the J gene end by 5 bases; junction bases not matched to a gene: 10. CDR3 bases: TGCGCCAGCAGCCCTTTCGTCGGGACAGAAAATGAAAAACTGTTTTTT. This gives the protein CASSPFVGTENEKLFF.

J is TRBJ2-1 and V is TRBV4-2, with D possibly TRBD2 on 5 matching bases. Germline V gives CDR1 LGHNA, CDR2 YNFKEQ. This CDR3 is built from 18 residues. Deletions cut 3 bases from V and 2 bases from J, with 20 bases between. The CDR3, as DNA: TGTGCCAGCAGCCAGGGTGCGGATAGCGCACAGACCTACAATGAGCAGTTCTTC. Protein: CASSQGADSAQTYNEQFF.

The chain has TRBV19 and TRBJ1-2; D ambiguous. The CDR3 runs 14 residues. The germline V and J ends were trimmed by 1 base and 2 bases, with 8 bases remaining between them. CDR1 is LNHDA and CDR2 is SQIVND in the germline V gene (reference sequence). CDR3 in DNA: TGTGCCAGTAGTATAGGAACCGGGAACTATGGCTACACCTTC. Translating gives CASSIGTGNYGYTF.